These T cell receptor beta chains were read from a single sample in a study of T cell changes during pregnancy in multiple sclerosis. The data were produced by immunoSEQ multiplex PCR, yet TCRdb's version contains in-frame clones alone and is incomplete. This sample has 85,000 to 90,000 clones, with around 94% found just once. This specimen was peripheral blood, taken after pregnancy. All receptors derive from a female donor in good health, enrolled as a control in a pregnancy study. The CDR3 runs from the conserved cysteine through the conserved F or W. The order of the fields is D gene, J gene, clone size, V gene, CDR3 protein, CDR3 DNA. The D gene is left open where the match is weak. The size of a clone is reported for some rows only, either as once, few or many, or as a class for expanded clones.

d_gene: NA; j_gene: TRBJ2-1; abundance: NA; v_gene: TRBV15; CDR3aa: CATSPARVMGNEQFF; CDR3nt: TGTGCCACCAGCCCCGCCAGGGTGATGGGCAATGAGCAGTTCTTC
d_gene: NA; j_gene: TRBJ2-7; abundance: NA; v_gene: TRBV5-5; CDR3aa: CASSLPTGRVWEQYF; CDR3nt: TGTGCCAGCAGCTTGCCGACTGGGCGGGTATGGGAGCAGTACTTC
d_gene: NA; j_gene: TRBJ2-7; abundance: NA; v_gene: TRBV21-1; CDR3aa: CVSSKVEGRGVSGSSYEQYF; CDR3nt: TGTGTCAGCAGCAAAGTTGAGGGGAGAGGGGTAAGCGGGAGCTCCTACGAGCAGTACTTC
d_gene: NA; j_gene: TRBJ1-4; abundance: NA; v_gene: TRBV5-1; CDR3aa: CASSLDDTPIEKLFF; CDR3nt: TGCGCCAGCAGCTTGGATGACACCCCTATTGAAAAACTGTTTTTT
d_gene: TRBD1; j_gene: TRBJ1-2; abundance: NA; v_gene: TRBV4-1; CDR3aa: CASSSSGTGFPYGYTF; CDR3nt: TGCGCCAGCAGTTCGTCCGGGACAGGCTTCCCCTATGGCTACACCTTC
d_gene: NA; j_gene: TRBJ2-3; abundance: NA; v_gene: TRBV5-1; CDR3aa: CASSLEVAADTQYF; CDR3nt: TGCGCCAGCAGCTTGGAGGTAGCGGCAGATACGCAGTATTTT
d_gene: TRBD2; j_gene: TRBJ2-7; abundance: NA; v_gene: TRBV27; CDR3aa: CASRTESGRRYEQYF; CDR3nt: TGTGCCAGTCGTACCGAAAGCGGGAGGCGGTACGAGCAGTACTTC
d_gene: TRBD2; j_gene: TRBJ2-6; abundance: NA; v_gene: TRBV4-1; CDR3aa: CASSQVAGTSGANVLTF; CDR3nt: TGCGCCAGCAGCCAAGTAGCGGGAACCTCTGGGGCCAACGTCCTGACTTTC
d_gene: NA; j_gene: TRBJ1-1; abundance: NA; v_gene: TRBV10-2; CDR3aa: CASSGGRMNTEAFF; CDR3nt: TGCGCCAGCAGTGGGGGGCGCATGAACACTGAAGCTTTCTTT
d_gene: TRBD2; j_gene: TRBJ2-3; abundance: once; v_gene: TRBV29-1; CDR3aa: CSVELAGEYTDTQYF; CDR3nt: TGCAGCGTTGAATTAGCGGGAGAGTACACAGATACGCAGTATTTT
d_gene: TRBD2; j_gene: TRBJ2-7; abundance: NA; v_gene: TRBV19; CDR3aa: CASRKREVSYEQYF; CDR3nt: TGTGCCAGTAGAAAGCGGGAGGTCTCCTACGAGCAGTACTTC
d_gene: NA; j_gene: TRBJ1-4; abundance: few; v_gene: TRBV6-1; CDR3aa: CASSEIGGSEKLFF; CDR3nt: TGTGCCAGCAGTGAAATAGGGGGAAGTGAAAAACTGTTTTTT
d_gene: TRBD1; j_gene: TRBJ2-7; abundance: NA; v_gene: TRBV10-1; CDR3aa: CASRLLGQNYEQYF; CDR3nt: TGCGCCAGCAGACTTCTGGGACAGAACTACGAGCAGTACTTC
d_gene: NA; j_gene: TRBJ2-5; abundance: NA; v_gene: TRBV27; CDR3aa: CASTPSQYF; CDR3nt: TGTGCCAGCACCCCTTCCCAGTACTTC
d_gene: TRBD1; j_gene: TRBJ1-4; abundance: once; v_gene: TRBV7-2; CDR3aa: CASTQTGGEEKLFF; CDR3nt: TGTGCCAGCACCCAGACAGGGGGCGAAGAAAAACTGTTTTTT
d_gene: TRBD2; j_gene: TRBJ2-2; abundance: NA; v_gene: TRBV18; CDR3aa: CASSPRVLAGGANTGELFF; CDR3nt: TGTGCCAGCTCACCACGCGTGCTAGCGGGAGGGGCGAACACCGGGGAGCTGTTTTTT
d_gene: TRBD2; j_gene: TRBJ2-3; abundance: NA; v_gene: TRBV16; CDR3aa: CASSQSRLAQRTDTQYF; CDR3nt: TGTGCCAGCAGCCAATCGCGACTAGCCCAACGCACAGATACGCAGTATTTT
d_gene: TRBD2; j_gene: TRBJ2-5; abundance: NA; v_gene: TRBV7-9; CDR3aa: CASSFSGRNQETQYF; CDR3nt: TGTGCCAGCAGCTTTAGCGGGAGGAACCAAGAGACCCAGTACTTC
d_gene: NA; j_gene: TRBJ2-7; abundance: NA; v_gene: TRBV21-1; CDR3aa: CASSRKDRLPNYEQYF; CDR3nt: TGTGCCAGCAGCCGCAAGGACAGACTCCCCAACTACGAGCAGTACTTC
d_gene: NA; j_gene: TRBJ1-5; abundance: NA; v_gene: TRBV10-3; CDR3aa: CAISDPPGGNQPQHF; CDR3nt: TGTGCCATCAGTGACCCTCCAGGGGGCAATCAGCCCCAGCATTTT
d_gene: TRBD1; j_gene: TRBJ1-5; abundance: NA; v_gene: TRBV15; CDR3aa: CATSRGSDRWEPQHF; CDR3nt: TGTGCCACCAGCAGAGGCTCGGACAGGTGGGAGCCCCAGCATTTT
d_gene: TRBD2; j_gene: TRBJ2-1; abundance: NA; v_gene: TRBV2; CDR3aa: CASSVVFQGAGLGSYNEQFF; CDR3nt: TGTGCCAGCAGTGTGGTCTTCCAGGGAGCGGGACTCGGGTCCTACAATGAGCAGTTCTTC
d_gene: NA; j_gene: TRBJ1-1; abundance: NA; v_gene: TRBV4-1; CDR3aa: CASSQVVWGQVGNTEAFF; CDR3nt: TGCGCCAGCAGCCAAGTGGTTTGGGGGCAGGTGGGGAACACTGAAGCTTTCTTT
d_gene: NA; j_gene: TRBJ1-1; abundance: few; v_gene: TRBV2; CDR3aa: CASSWGQPRTEAFF; CDR3nt: TGTGCCAGCAGTTGGGGGCAGCCTCGCACTGAAGCTTTCTTT
d_gene: TRBD1; j_gene: TRBJ1-1; abundance: NA; v_gene: TRBV6-6; CDR3aa: CASSYSGQRSGEAFF; CDR3nt: TGTGCCAGCAGTTACTCGGGACAGCGGTCAGGTGAAGCTTTCTTT
d_gene: TRBD1; j_gene: TRBJ1-5; abundance: NA; v_gene: TRBV5-6; CDR3aa: CASSSTDRGRDQPQHF; CDR3nt: TGTGCCAGCAGCTCAACGGACAGGGGGCGCGATCAGCCCCAGCATTTT
d_gene: TRBD2; j_gene: TRBJ2-1; abundance: NA; v_gene: TRBV29-1; CDR3aa: CSVGGLANNEQFF; CDR3nt: TGCAGCGTTGGGGGACTAGCCAACAATGAGCAGTTCTTC
d_gene: NA; j_gene: TRBJ2-3; abundance: NA; v_gene: TRBV6-1; CDR3aa: CASRPGTDTQYF; CDR3nt: TGTGCCAGCAGGCCGGGCACAGATACGCAGTATTTT